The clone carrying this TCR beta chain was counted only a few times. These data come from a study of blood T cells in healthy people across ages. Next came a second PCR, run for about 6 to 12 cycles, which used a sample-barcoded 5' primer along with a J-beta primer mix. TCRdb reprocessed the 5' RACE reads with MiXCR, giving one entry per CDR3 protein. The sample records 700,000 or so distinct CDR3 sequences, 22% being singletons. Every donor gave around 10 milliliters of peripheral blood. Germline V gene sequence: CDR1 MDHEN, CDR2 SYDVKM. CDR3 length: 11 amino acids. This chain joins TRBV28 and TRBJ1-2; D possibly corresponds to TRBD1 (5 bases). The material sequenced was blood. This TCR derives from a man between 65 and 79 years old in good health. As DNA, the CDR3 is TGTGCAATGGGGGTGAGCTATGGCTACACCTTC. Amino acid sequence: CAMGVSYGYTF.